The 24 T cell receptor beta chains presented below share a single source sample, sequenced in a study of blood T cell repertoires in COVID-19. Assay used: immunoSEQ multiplex PCR; TCRdb lists only in-frame clones, some missing. The profile shows under 250,000 clones, about four fifths of them singletons. Source material: PBMCs or T cells enriched from blood (not recorded which). Receptors originate from a woman aged 40 to 49 who had been exposed to COVID-19.

The chain employs TRBV11-3 and TRBJ2-1, with a possible D match to TRBD1 (6 bases). CDR1 and CDR2 from the germline V gene are SGHNT and YENEEA. V lost 5 bases to trimming and J lost 4 bases, with 9 bases between them. The CDR3 runs to 13 residues. Here the CDR3 reads CASSDRRYNEQFF. The CDR3 DNA is TGTGCCAGCAGCGACAGGAGATACAATGAGCAGTTCTTC. Filled out from reference TRBV11-3 and TRBJ2-1, the complete variable domain reads EAGVVQSPRYKIIEKKQPVAFWCNPISGHNTLYWYLQNLGQGPELLIRYENEEAVDDSQLPKDRFSAERLKGVDSTLKIQPAELGDSAVYLCASSDRRYNEQFFGPGTRLTVL.

The rearrangement uses TRBV2 and TRBJ2-1; weak D call: TRBD2 (6 bases). Trimming shortened V by 7 bases and J by 3 bases, and 16 bases separated the two germline ends. Germline V CDR1 and CDR2: SNHLY, FYNNEI. This CDR3 has 15 amino acids. CDR3 region: CASKGSAGRYNEQFF. The CDR3 bases are TGTGCCAGCAAGGGGTCGGCGGGACGCTACAATGAGCAGTTCTTC.

The chain combines TRBV27 with TRBJ1-2, with 8 bases that match TRBD1. The CDR3 length is 17 residues. V lost 6 bases and J lost 8; bases outside the gene matches: 20. The germline gives CDR1 MNHEY, CDR2 SMNVEV (reference sequence). The CDR3 DNA sequence: TGTGCCAGCAGACTATGGCAGGGGGCGAAGGGGTTCTGGGGCTACACCTTC. Protein product: CASRLWQGAKGFWGYTF.

V is TRBV12-3 or TRBV12-4 and J is TRBJ1-6; D not resolved. Trimming pared 6 bases from V and 8 bases from J, leaving 8 bases between. The CDR3 runs 12 residues. The CDR3 DNA reads TGTGCCAGCAGGGCCGGGTATTCACCCCTCCACTTT. This codes for CASRAGYSPLHF.

The chain uses TRBV7-9 and TRBJ1-1; tentatively, D is TRBD1 (5 bases). Germline V gene data show CDR1 as SEHNR and CDR2 as FQNEAQ (reference sequence). The ends were cut back, 1 base at V and 4 bases at J, with 19 bases in the middle. The CDR3 extends over 17 amino acids. This CDR3 reads CASSLGGNRRDATEAFF. The CDR3 region has the DNA TGTGCCAGCAGCTTAGGGGGCAACAGGAGGGACGCCACTGAAGCTTTCTTT. The full variable domain, in which reference TRBV7-9 and TRBJ1-1 provide the parts outside the CDR3, is DTGVSQNPRHKITKRGQNVTFRCDPISEHNRLYWYRQTLGQGPEFLTYFQNEAQLEKSRLLSDRFSAERPKGSFSTLEIQRTEQGDSAMYLCASSLGGNRRDATEAFFGQGTRLTVV.

The chain uses TRBV10-2 and TRBJ2-1; possible D gene TRBD2, 5 bases. The CDR3 covers 13 residues. V shed 5 bases and J shed 8 bases, with 13 bases lying between them. Germline V CDR1 and CDR2: WSHSY, SAAADI. In DNA, the CDR3 is TGCGCCAGCAGTCTAACTAGATTTGATGAGCAGTTCTTC. Translated, it gives CASSLTRFDEQFF.

The chain couples TRBV7-2 to TRBJ1-2; 7 positions agree with TRBD1. V was pared by 4 bases and J by 4 bases, with 6 bases of the junction left unmatched. Germline V lookup: CDR1 SGHTA, CDR2 FQGNSA. CDR3 length: 14 amino acids. The CDR3 region has the DNA TGTGCCAGCAGCTACGACAGGGATTCCTATGGCTACACCTTC. Translating it yields CASSYDRDSYGYTF.

This rearrangement joins TRBV28 to TRBJ1-3, with D uncertain. The germline V and J ends were trimmed by 7 bases and 2 bases, with 15 bases remaining between them. Germline V gene lookup returns CDR1 MDHEN and CDR2 SYDVKM. This CDR3 comprises 15 residues. CDR3 nucleotides: TGTGCCAGCATCACTGGAGGAGAGACTGGAAACACCATATATTTT. Protein: CASITGGETGNTIYF.

The V and J genes are TRBV6-5 and TRBJ1-5, with a possible D match to TRBD1 (5 bases). From germline, CDR1 is MNHEY and CDR2 SVGAGI. This CDR3 spans 13 amino acids. Trimming removed 8 bases at V and 5 bases at J, with 13 bases between. CDR3 in amino acids: CASRYRSDQPQHF. The CDR3 nucleotides are TGTGCCAGCCGGTACAGGAGTGATCAGCCCCAGCATTTT.

The chain uses TRBV7-3 and TRBJ2-2, with D possibly being TRBD2 (7 bases). Germline CDR1 SGHTA, CDR2 FQGTGA. This CDR3 region has 20 residues. Trimming removed 5 bases at V and 4 bases at J, with 29 bases between. CDR3 DNA sequence: TGTGCCAGCAGCCCCCGGCTCCCTGAGGAGGGGGGGGCCACCACCGGGGAGCTGTTTTTT. Protein: CASSPRLPEEGGATTGELFF.

The chain joins TRBV18 to TRBJ1-1, with D possibly TRBD1 on 6 matching bases. The CDR3 sequence is 15 residues long. Trimming pared 3 bases from V and 4 bases from J, leaving 15 bases between. Germline CDR1 and CDR2: KGHSH and LQKENI. Written as DNA, the CDR3 is TGTGCCAGCTCACCTGAAACAGGGCGGGCCACTGAAGCTTTCTTT. Protein: CASSPETGRATEAFF.

The chain links TRBV4-3 to TRBJ1-2, with D uncertain. The germline CDR1 and CDR2 sequences are LGHNA and YSLEER. The CDR3 is made up of 14 amino acids. V lost 1 base, J lost 0 bases, and 6 bases lay in between. The CDR3 sequence: CASSQVVSNYGYTF. Written as DNA, the CDR3 is TGCGCCAGCAGCCAAGTAGTCTCTAACTATGGCTACACCTTC.

This clone was detected once. The chain uses TRBV7-2 and TRBJ1-2; D not certain. The length of the CDR3 is 18 residues. V shed 0 bases and J shed 6 bases, with 23 bases lying between them. Germline values: CDR1 SGHTA, CDR2 FQGNSA. CDR3 nucleotides: TGTGCCAGCAGCTTAGCATCCTTACTGGGTGGGGAGGTAAATGGCTACACCTTC. Its protein product is CASSLASLLGGEVNGYTF.

The chain combines TRBV30 with TRBJ1-6, with D perhaps TRBD1 (5 bases). The CDR3 loop spans 14 amino acids. Trimming took 5 bases from V and 10 from J, leaving 18 bases between them. Germline V gene lookup returns CDR1 GTSNPN and CDR2 SVGIG (reference sequence). For the CDR3, the DNA is TGTGCCTGGGCGCACAGGCTGGAGGGGTCACCCCTCCACTTT. This sequence encodes CAWAHRLEGSPLHF. The full variable domain, in which reference TRBV30 and TRBJ1-6 provide the parts outside the CDR3, is SQTIHQWPATLVQPVGSPLSLECTVEGTSNPNLYWYRQAAGRGLQLLFYSVGIGQISSEVPQNLSASRPQDRQFILSSKKLLLSDSGFYLCAWAHRLEGSPLHFGNGTRLTVT.

CDR3 in amino acids: CASYRVNGNTIYF. The CDR3 region has the DNA TGTGCCAGTTACAGGGTTAATGGAAACACCATATATTTT. The chain couples TRBV6-5 to TRBJ1-3; TRBD1 is a possible D gene (6 bases). Per germline, CDR1 MNHEY and CDR2 SVGAGI. Between the trimmed V and J ends, which lost 9 bases and 3 bases, there was a span of 12 bases. This CDR3 comprises 13 residues.

The V and J genes are TRBV25-1 and TRBJ2-7; TRBD1 agrees at 7 bases. This CDR3 spans 15 amino acids. V was pared by 4 bases and J by 2 bases, with 8 bases of the junction left unmatched. Germline CDR1 reads MGHDK; CDR2 reads SYGVNS. The CDR3 reads CASSGNRGRAYEQYF. CDR3 DNA sequence: TGTGCCAGCAGTGGGAACAGGGGAAGGGCCTACGAGCAGTACTTC.

The CDR3 nucleotides are TGTGCCATCAGTAAGAGCAGGACTAACATAGAAAAACTGTTTTTT. Its translation: CAISKSRTNIEKLFF. V is TRBV10-3 and J is TRBJ1-4; D call uncertain. CDR3 length: 15 residues. Germline assignment: CDR1 ENHRY and CDR2 SYGVKD. V lost 5 bases and J lost 8, with 18 bases in between.

The V and J genes are TRBV4-2 and TRBJ1-1; D gene uncertain. Trimming shortened V by 5 bases and J by 6 bases, and 10 bases separated the two germline ends. This CDR3 has 12 amino acids. From germline, CDR1 is LGHNA and CDR2 YNFKEQ. CDR3 protein: CASSTDGAEAFF. DNA for the CDR3: TGTGCCAGCAGCACGGACGGGGCTGAAGCTTTCTTT.

V and J are TRBV19 and TRBJ1-2, with a weak D call TRBD1 (5 bases). The CDR3 loop spans 14 amino acids. Germline loops: CDR1 LNHDA, CDR2 SQIVND (reference sequence). V shed 9 bases and J shed 4 bases, with 18 bases lying between them. The CDR3 DNA reads as TGTGCCAGCCGCTCGGGAGGGGCCTTCTATGGCTACACCTTC. Amino acid sequence: CASRSGGAFYGYTF.

This clone has more than one count but fewer than ten. J is TRBJ2-5 and V is TRBV12-5; 14 nucleotides align to TRBD2. The CDR3 has 18 amino acids. Trimming took 4 bases from V and 2 from J; bases not matched to a gene: 9. CDR1 is LGHNT, CDR2 FRNRAP, per germline. The CDR3 coding sequence is TGTGCTAGTGGTTCCGGACTAGCGGGGGGCCCTGTTCAAGAGACCCAGTACTTC. It specifies CASGSGLAGGPVQETQYF.

The chain recombines TRBV6-5 with TRBJ1-2; 8 nucleotides line up with TRBD1. The CDR3 runs 15 residues. Germline assignment: CDR1 MNHEY and CDR2 SVGAGI. The V segment lost 4 bases and the J segment 5 bases; nucleotides outside the gene matches: 9. In nucleotides, the CDR3 is TGTGCCAGCAGTTCATTAATGGACAGGGCGTATGGCTACACCTTC. Encoded protein: CASSSLMDRAYGYTF.

J is TRBJ2-7 and V is TRBV5-1, with TRBD1 matching over 7 bases. CDR3 length: 14 residues. Per germline, CDR1 SGHRS and CDR2 YFSETQ. V shed 2 bases and J 3 bases; nucleotides not matched to a gene: 5. The CDR3 nucleotides are TGCGCCAGCAGCTTCGACAGGGAACTCTACGAGCAGTACTTC. Translation gives CASSFDRELYEQYF. Based on the CDR3 plus reference TRBV5-1 and TRBJ2-7, the full variable domain is KAGVTQTPRYLIKTRGQQVTLSCSPISGHRSVSWYQQTPGQGLQFLFEYFSETQRNKGNFPGRFSGRQFSNSRSEMNVSTLELGDSALYLCASSFDRELYEQYFGPGTRLTVT.

This clone has only a few counts. CDR3 in DNA: TGTGCCAGCAGCTTAGTATCACAGGGGGCAGAGACCCAGTACTTC. Protein: CASSLVSQGAETQYF. The chain combines TRBV7-8 with TRBJ2-5; TRBD1 matches 9 bases. This CDR3 has 15 amino acids. V was pared by 1 base and J by 4 bases, with 4 bases of the junction left unmatched. In germline, CDR1 is SGHVS, CDR2 FQNEAQ.

As regards this clone: Other DNA sequences in this sample translate to the same CDR3. This chain links TRBV28 with TRBJ1-2; D may be TRBD1 (6 bases). The V end was cut by 5 bases, the J end by 0 bases, with 10 bases between. Germline V CDR1 and CDR2: MDHEN, SYDVKM. This CDR3 is 14 amino acids long. CDR3 region: CASSPGQANYGYTF. In DNA form, the CDR3 reads TGTGCCAGCAGTCCGGGACAAGCTAACTATGGCTACACCTTC.